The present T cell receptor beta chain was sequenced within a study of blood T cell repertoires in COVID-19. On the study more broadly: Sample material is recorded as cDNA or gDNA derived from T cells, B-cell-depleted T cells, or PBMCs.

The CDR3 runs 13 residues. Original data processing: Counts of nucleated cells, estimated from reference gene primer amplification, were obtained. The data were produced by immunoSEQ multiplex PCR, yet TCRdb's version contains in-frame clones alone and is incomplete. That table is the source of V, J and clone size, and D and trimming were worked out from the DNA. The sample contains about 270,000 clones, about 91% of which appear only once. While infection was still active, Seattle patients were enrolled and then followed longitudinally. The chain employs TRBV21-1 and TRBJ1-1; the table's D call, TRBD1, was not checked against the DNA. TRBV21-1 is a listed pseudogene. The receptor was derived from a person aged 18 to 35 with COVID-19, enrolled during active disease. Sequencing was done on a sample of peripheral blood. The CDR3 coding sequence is TGTGCCAGCAGGGGACAGGGTTGTACTGAAGCTTTCTTT. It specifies CASRGQGCTEAFF.